This T cell receptor (beta chain) originates from a study of cytomegalovirus exposure and HLA in healthy donors. The study's findings and limits: There was a cluster of highly shared sequence variants that was likely a sequencing artifact. In a later analysis, TCR association rates varied by HLA locus: DRB1 most, HLA-C fewest. Later analysis demonstrated an association between a missense DCLRE1C variant and TCR beta V- and J-gene trimming. As immune exposure information, only CMV serostatus was available.

This clone occurred once. What it binds is not known. PCR involved 60 Vbeta and 13 Jbeta primers. Sequencing used immunoSEQ multiplex PCR; TCRdb keeps in-frame clones, though not all of them. The sample has more than 200,000 clones, about two thirds seen once. The clonotype originates from a middle-aged man in good health and CMV-seropositive. Sequenced material: PBMCs.

For the CDR3, the DNA is TGCGCCAGCAGCCAAGTTTTAGGAGTCGATGGCTACACCTTC. It translates to CASSQVLGVDGYTF. This chain joins TRBV4-3 and TRBJ1-2; D is uncertain. V shed 1 base and J shed 6 bases, with 12 bases lying between them. CDR1 and CDR2 (germline): LGHNA, YSLEER. The CDR3 contains 14 residues.